Below, 29 T cell receptor beta chains from the same sample are listed, as sequenced in a study of T cell clones after liver transplantation. Clones were sequenced by immunoSEQ multiplex PCR, and TCRdb holds only the in-frame ones, with some missing. This sample has over 70,000 clones, with 80% found just once. The sequenced sample was CD4+ T cells from blood, obtained 12 months after liver transplant. These receptors were collected from a human patient who received a liver transplant. A subset of T cells may come from the graft donor.

The gene calls are TRBV7-2 and TRBJ1-2, with a possible D match to TRBD1 (5 bases). From germline, CDR1 is SGHTA and CDR2 FQGNSA. This CDR3 spans 15 amino acids. With 0 bases removed from V and 4 bases from J, the gap between germline ends came to 12 bases. CDR3 coding DNA: TGTGCCAGCAGCTTAGCCGTCGGGGGTGGCTATGGCTACACCTTC. Its translation: CASSLAVGGGYGYTF.

This rearrangement joins TRBV5-1 to TRBJ2-1; weak D call: TRBD2 (5 bases). The CDR3 loop spans 14 amino acids. CDR1 SGHRS and CDR2 YFSETQ come from the germline V gene. V was trimmed by 2 bases and J by 4 bases, leaving 10 bases between them. CDR3 DNA sequence: TGCGCCAGCAGCTTAAGCGGTAATTACAATGAGCAGTTCTTC. The encoded protein is CASSLSGNYNEQFF.

This sequence joins TRBV5-1 and TRBJ2-1; TRBD2 matches at 12 bases. The J segment lost 4 bases and the V segment lost 2 bases, leaving 4 bases of the junction unmatched. The germline V gene has CDR1 SGHRS and CDR2 YFSETQ. This CDR3 has 16 amino acids. CDR3 region: CASSFLAGGPYNEQFF. Here the CDR3 DNA reads TGCGCCAGCAGCTTCCTAGCGGGAGGGCCATACAATGAGCAGTTCTTC.

This clone has just one count. This chain uses TRBV10-2 with TRBJ1-1; D gene ambiguous. Germline V gene lookup returns CDR1 WSHSY and CDR2 SAAADI. This CDR3 has 13 residues. The germline V and J ends were trimmed by 0 bases and 1 base, with 3 bases remaining between them. In DNA, the CDR3 is TGCGCCAGCAGTGAGTCTTCGAACACTGAAGCTTTCTTT. As protein: CASSESSNTEAFF.

CDR3: CASSPYSSEPYGYTF. The CDR3 DNA follows: TGTGCCAGCAGTCCCTACTCCAGCGAGCCCTATGGCTACACCTTC. The chain is built from TRBV27 and TRBJ1-2; D gene uncertain. The V gene's germline CDR1 is MNHEY and CDR2 SMNVEV (reference sequence). CDR3 length: 15 residues. V gave up 5 bases and J gave up 4 bases, with 17 bases separating them.

This chain connects TRBV27 to TRBJ1-4, with a possible D match to TRBD1 (5 bases). This CDR3 is built from 16 residues. The germline CDR1 and CDR2 sequences are MNHEY and SMNVEV (reference sequence). Trimming removed 5 bases at V and 3 bases at J, with 16 bases between. In DNA form, the CDR3 reads TGTGCCAGCAGTCCCCGGGGCATTGGAGCTAATGAAAAACTGTTTTTT. This sequence encodes CASSPRGIGANEKLFF.

The CDR3 sequence: CASSPLREAYEQYF. The CDR3 DNA is TGTGCCAGCAGCCCCCTCCGGGAAGCCTACGAGCAGTACTTC. The chain links TRBV7-9 to TRBJ2-7; D is perhaps TRBD2 (5 bases). V was trimmed by 5 bases and J by 2 bases, leaving 13 bases between them. CDR1 is SEHNR and CDR2 is FQNEAQ in the germline V gene (reference sequence). The CDR3 contains 14 residues.

This clone was found a few times. This chain links TRBV28 with TRBJ2-3, with TRBD1 identical over 10 bases. V lost 7 bases to trimming and J lost 5 bases; unmatched junction nucleotides: 15. This CDR3 contains 17 residues. CDR1 is MDHEN and CDR2 is SYDVKM in the germline V gene. The CDR3 loop is CASIARRQGAQGDTQYF. In DNA, the CDR3 is TGTGCCAGCATCGCCCGGAGACAGGGGGCGCAGGGAGATACGCAGTATTTT.

This clone was seen more than once but under ten times. The V call is TRBV19, the J call TRBJ1-5; possibly TRBD1 for D (5 bases). CDR3 size: 14 residues. Germline V lookup: CDR1 LNHDA, CDR2 SQIVND (reference sequence). V was cut by 7 bases and J by 0 bases, with 10 bases left in between. The CDR3 loop is CASTPRASNQPQHF. Written as DNA, the CDR3 is TGTGCCAGTACGCCCAGGGCTAGCAATCAGCCCCAGCATTTT.

This chain connects TRBV5-6 to TRBJ2-3; D might be TRBD2 (5 bases). CDR1 and CDR2 from the germline V gene are SGHDT and YYEEEE. V was clipped by 4 bases and J by 9 bases, with 15 bases between them. This CDR3 contains 13 residues. CDR3 DNA sequence: TGTGCCAGCAGCCCCCTGGACTCCTTGACGCAGTATTTT. Protein: CASSPLDSLTQYF.

The chain is built from TRBV6-1 and TRBJ1-1; TRBD1 aligns across 11 bases. The germline CDR1 and CDR2 sequences are MNHNS and SASEGT. This CDR3 spans 15 amino acids. J was trimmed by 0 bases and V by 6 bases; bases with no gene match: 3. CDR3 DNA sequence: TGTGCCAGCAGGGACAGGGGGCTTATGAACACTGAAGCTTTCTTT. It encodes CASRDRGLMNTEAFF.

The chain couples TRBV2 to TRBJ2-5; 10 bases match TRBD2. The CDR3 covers 19 residues. Germline V gives CDR1 SNHLY, CDR2 FYNNEI. After removal of 6 bases from V and 4 bases from J, the junction contained 20 bases not matched to a gene. CDR3 in amino acids: CASSQPPSLAGVLSETQYF. In DNA form, the CDR3 reads TGTGCCAGCAGCCAACCCCCGAGTCTAGCGGGAGTGCTGTCAGAGACCCAGTACTTC.

V is TRBV11-1 and J is TRBJ1-2; TRBD1 matches at 7 bases. Per the germline V gene, CDR1 is SGHAT and CDR2 is FQDESV (reference sequence). The CDR3 loop spans 13 amino acids. Losses at the gene ends were 1 base for V and 8 bases for J; bases not matched to a gene: 4. CDR3 amino acids: CASSLGTGDGYTF. The CDR3 DNA reads as TGTGCCAGCAGCTTAGGGACAGGAGACGGCTACACCTTC.

The chain uses TRBV14 and TRBJ2-1; 13 bases are a match to TRBD2. This CDR3 contains 15 residues. Germline-derived CDR1 and CDR2 are SGHDN and FVKESK. The V gene end was trimmed by 4 bases and the J gene end by 6 bases; junction bases not matched to a gene: 3. Here the CDR3 DNA reads TGTGCCAGCAGCCTCGGGACTAGCGGGGTCAATGAGCAGTTCTTC. This translates into CASSLGTSGVNEQFF. The full variable domain, in which reference TRBV14 and TRBJ2-1 provide the parts outside the CDR3, is EAGVTQFPSHSVIEKGQTVTLRCDPISGHDNLYWYRRVMGKEIKFLLHFVKESKQDESGMPNNRFLAERTGGTYSTLKVQPAELEDSGVYFCASSLGTSGVNEQFFGPGTRLTVL.

V is TRBV5-1 and J is TRBJ1-1; TRBD1 matches at 10 bases. With V trimmed by 0 bases and J by 3 bases, 2 bases remained unmatched. The CDR3 is 15 residues long. Germline CDR1 is SGHRS and CDR2 is YFSETQ. DNA of the CDR3: TGCGCCAGCAGCTTGGCCGGGACAGGGGACACTGAAGCTTTCTTT. It specifies CASSLAGTGDTEAFF.

This clone was observed a few times. V usage is TRBV28 and J usage is TRBJ2-7; D may be TRBD1 (6 bases). From germline, CDR1 is MDHEN and CDR2 SYDVKM. V was clipped by 3 bases and J by 2 bases, with 20 bases between them. The CDR3 length is 17 residues. The CDR3, as DNA: TGTGCCAGCAGTTTCCCTCTGACAGGTTCTTTGGCCTACGAGCAGTACTTC. Protein: CASSFPLTGSLAYEQYF.

The DNA of the CDR3 is TGTGCCATCAGTGATCACAGAGGGGGGAACACTGAAGCTTTCTTT. It is translated as CAISDHRGGNTEAFF. The chain links TRBV10-3 to TRBJ1-1; D is possibly TRBD1 (6 bases). Trimming cost V 3 bases and J 1 base, with 12 bases left between them. The CDR3 contains 15 residues. The germline gives CDR1 ENHRY, CDR2 SYGVKD.

J is TRBJ1-2 and V is TRBV19, with TRBD1 matching 12 bases. The CDR3 is 16 residues long. Germline CDR1 and CDR2: LNHDA and SQIVND (reference sequence). The trim removed 4 bases at V and 4 bases at J, leaving 7 bases unmatched. The CDR3 DNA follows: TGTGCCAGTAGTACCCTTGGGACAGGGGGCTCCTATGGCTACACCTTC. Encoded protein: CASSTLGTGGSYGYTF.

This chain links TRBV7-3 with TRBJ2-7; D is unresolved. The V end was cut by 1 base, the J end by 5 bases, with 9 bases between. The CDR3 has 13 residues. Looked up from germline, CDR1 is SGHTA and CDR2 is FQGTGA. The CDR3 sequence is CASSLNRRDEQYF. CDR3 DNA sequence: TGTGCCAGCAGCTTAAACAGAAGGGACGAGCAGTACTTC.

The V and J genes are TRBV5-6 and TRBJ1-1, with 10 nucleotides matching TRBD1. The CDR3 consists of 13 residues. After removal of 2 bases from V and 7 bases from J, the junction contained 2 bases not matched to a gene. CDR1 is SGHDT and CDR2 is YYEEEE in the germline V gene. The CDR3 sequence: CASSFDRGREAFF. The CDR3 nucleotides are TGTGCCAGCAGCTTCGACAGGGGGCGTGAAGCTTTCTTT.

V is TRBV6-5 and J is TRBJ2-7, with 11 positions matching TRBD2. Germline CDR1 reads MNHEY; CDR2 reads SVGAGI. Unmatched junction bases numbered 2, after V lost 4 bases and J lost 0 bases. The CDR3 is 15 amino acids. The CDR3 sequence: CASSSGLAASYEQYF. Written as DNA, the CDR3 is TGTGCCAGCAGTTCGGGACTAGCGGCCTCCTACGAGCAGTACTTC.

The J gene is TRBJ1-5, the V gene TRBV7-2; D is unclear. The CDR3 length is 13 residues. Trimming removed 5 bases from V and 7 bases from J, with 12 bases in between. Germline-derived CDR1 and CDR2 are SGHTA and FQGNSA. CDR3 sequence: CASSGFSGQPQHF. In DNA form, the CDR3 reads TGTGCCAGCAGCGGGTTCTCGGGACAGCCCCAGCATTTT.

The V call is TRBV11-2, the J call TRBJ2-1; D may match TRBD1 or TRBD2 (6 bases each). CDR3 size: 15 residues. CDR1 is SGHAT and CDR2 is FQNNGV in the germline V gene. Trimming left V 2 bases short and J 1 base short, with 9 bases between. DNA for the CDR3: TGTGCCAGCAGCTTAATAGGGGGGTCCTACAATGAGCAGTTCTTC. Its translation: CASSLIGGSYNEQFF.

This chain joins TRBV11-3 and TRBJ2-1; 12 nucleotides line up with TRBD1. V gave up 1 base and J gave up 8 bases; unmatched junction bases: 6. CDR3 length: 16 amino acids. In germline, CDR1 is SGHNT, CDR2 YENEEA. CDR3 bases: TGTGCCAGCAGCTTAGGACCGGGACAGGGGGCCGATGAGCAGTTCTTC. Residues: CASSLGPGQGADEQFF. Full variable domain (outside the CDR3, taken from reference TRBV11-3 and TRBJ2-1): EAGVVQSPRYKIIEKKQPVAFWCNPISGHNTLYWYLQNLGQGPELLIRYENEEAVDDSQLPKDRFSAERLKGVDSTLKIQPAELGDSAVYLCASSLGPGQGADEQFFGPGTRLTVL.

The V call is TRBV30, the J call TRBJ1-4; D might be TRBD1 (5 bases). The CDR3 spans 15 residues. The V and J ends lost 3 bases and 4 bases respectively, with 15 bases between them. Germline V lookup: CDR1 GTSNPN, CDR2 SVGIG (reference sequence). The CDR3 DNA follows: TGTGCCTGGAGCCCCCGGGACCGATTTAATGAAAAACTGTTTTTT. Amino acids: CAWSPRDRFNEKLFF. Full variable domain (missing parts from reference TRBV30 and TRBJ1-4): SQTIHQWPATLVQPVGSPLSLECTVEGTSNPNLYWYRQAAGRGLQLLFYSVGIGQISSEVPQNLSASRPQDRQFILSSKKLLLSDSGFYLCAWSPRDRFNEKLFFGSGTQLSVL.

This clone was found once. This chain connects TRBV6-5 to TRBJ1-1, with D tentatively TRBD1 (5 bases). The CDR3 contains 16 residues. Trimming cost V 0 bases and J 0 bases, with 11 bases left between them. The germline V gene encodes CDR1 MNHEY and CDR2 SVGAGI. CDR3: CASSYSLTVMNTEAFF. The CDR3 nucleotides read TGTGCCAGCAGTTACTCCTTGACAGTGATGAACACTGAAGCTTTCTTT.

For the CDR3, the DNA is TGTGCCAGCAGCTTAGGGAATGGGGTTGAAAAACTGTTTTTT. Amino acid sequence: CASSLGNGVEKLFF. The genes are TRBV7-6 and TRBJ1-4; D is undetermined. The CDR3 has 14 residues. Germline loops: CDR1 SGHVS, CDR2 FNYEAQ. V gave up 1 base and J gave up 7 bases, with 10 bases separating them.

The chain recombines TRBV9 with TRBJ2-5; 8 nucleotides agree with TRBD2. Germline V gives CDR1 SGDLS, CDR2 YYNGEE. The J segment lost 4 bases and the V segment lost 0 bases, leaving 5 bases of the junction unmatched. The CDR3 totals 15 residues. In DNA, the CDR3 is TGTGCCAGCAGCGTAGGAAGGACTAGCCCAGAGACCCAGTACTTC. Translated, it gives CASSVGRTSPETQYF.

This clone has only one observation. The chain couples TRBV29-1 to TRBJ2-2; 16 nucleotides agree with TRBD2. Trimming cost V 7 bases and J 3 bases; bases outside gene matches: 5. CDR3 size: 16 residues. Germline V gene sequence: CDR1 SQVTM, CDR2 ANQGSEA. CDR3 sequence reads: CSAGTSGRAHTGELFF. In DNA form, the CDR3 reads TGCAGCGCCGGGACTAGCGGGAGGGCCCACACCGGGGAGCTGTTTTTT.